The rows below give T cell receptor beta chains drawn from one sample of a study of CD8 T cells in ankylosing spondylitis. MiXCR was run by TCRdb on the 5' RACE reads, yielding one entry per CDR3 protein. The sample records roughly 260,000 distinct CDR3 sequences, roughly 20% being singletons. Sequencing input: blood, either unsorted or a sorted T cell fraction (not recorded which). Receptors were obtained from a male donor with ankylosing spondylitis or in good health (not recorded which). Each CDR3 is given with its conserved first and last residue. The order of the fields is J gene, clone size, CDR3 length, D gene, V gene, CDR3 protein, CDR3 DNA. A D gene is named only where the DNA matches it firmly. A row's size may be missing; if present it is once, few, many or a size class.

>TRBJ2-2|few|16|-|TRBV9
CASSVGPWQDTGELFF
TGTGCCAGCAGCGTAGGCCCCTGGCAGGACACCGGGGAGCTGTTTTTT
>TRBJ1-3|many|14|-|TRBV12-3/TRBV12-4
CASSSWTGRSTIYF
TGTGCCAGCAGTTCATGGACGGGACGAAGCACCATATATTTT
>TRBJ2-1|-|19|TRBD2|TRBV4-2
CASSQDRPSGSVSYNEQFF
TGTGCCAGCAGCCAAGATAGGCCTAGCGGGAGTGTTTCGTACAATGAGCAGTTCTTC
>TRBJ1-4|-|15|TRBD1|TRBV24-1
CATSDTGTDNEKLFF
TGTGCCACCAGTGATACCGGGACAGACAATGAAAAACTGTTTTTT
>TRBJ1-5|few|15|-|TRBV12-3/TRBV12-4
CASSLAPDSNQPQHF
TGTGCCAGCAGTTTGGCCCCCGATAGCAATCAGCCCCAGCATTTT
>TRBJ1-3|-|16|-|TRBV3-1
CASIQVSRDSGNTIYF
TGTGCCAGCATCCAAGTCTCTCGGGACTCTGGAAACACCATATATTTT
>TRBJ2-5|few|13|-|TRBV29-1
CSVQGLFQETQYF
TGCAGCGTACAAGGACTCTTCCAAGAGACCCAGTACTTC
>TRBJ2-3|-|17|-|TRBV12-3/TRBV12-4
CASSLELARGPTDTQYF
TGTGCCAGCAGTTTAGAGTTGGCCAGAGGGCCTACAGATACGCAGTATTTT
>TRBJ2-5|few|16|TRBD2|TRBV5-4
CASSLGRLAGGETQYF
TGTGCCAGCAGCTTGGGGAGACTAGCGGGGGGGGAGACCCAGTACTTC
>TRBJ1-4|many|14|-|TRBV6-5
CASSYGGLGEKLFF
TGTGCCAGCAGTTACGGTGGGCTAGGAGAAAAACTGTTTTTT
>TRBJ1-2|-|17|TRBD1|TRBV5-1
CADLVPGTGGCRNGYTF
TGCGCCGATCTCGTTCCCGGGACAGGGGGCTGTCGGAATGGCTACACCTTC
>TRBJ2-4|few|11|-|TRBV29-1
CSVEYVNIQYF
TGCAGCGTTGAATATGTAAACATTCAGTACTTC
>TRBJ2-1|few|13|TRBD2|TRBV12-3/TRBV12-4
CASSPRTSDEQFF
TGTGCCAGCAGCCCTCGGACTAGCGATGAGCAGTTCTTC
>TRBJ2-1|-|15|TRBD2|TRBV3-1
CASSPGLARHNEQFF
TGTGCCAGCAGCCCGGGACTAGCGAGACACAATGAGCAGTTCTTC
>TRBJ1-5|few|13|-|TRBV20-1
CSARQGQNQPQHF
TGCAGTGCTAGACAGGGGCAGAATCAGCCCCAGCATTTT
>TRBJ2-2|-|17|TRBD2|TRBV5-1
CASSSLAGVIVAGELFF
TGCGCCAGCAGCTCTCTAGCGGGAGTAATCGTCGCCGGGGAGCTGTTTTTT
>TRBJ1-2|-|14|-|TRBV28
CASSLSPGVYGYTF
TGTGCCAGCAGTTTAAGCCCGGGGGTCTATGGCTACACCTTC
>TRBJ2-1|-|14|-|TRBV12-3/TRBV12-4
CASSPTLGASEQFF
TGTGCCAGCAGTCCCACTCTCGGGGCCAGTGAGCAGTTCTTC
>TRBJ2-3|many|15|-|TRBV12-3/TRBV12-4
CASSPGVLSTDTQYF
TGTGCCAGCAGTCCCGGGGTCCTAAGCACAGATACGCAGTATTTT
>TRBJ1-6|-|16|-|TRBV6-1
CASSLEGLVYNSPLHF
TGTGCCAGCAGTCTTGAGGGGTTGGTCTATAATTCACCCCTCCACTTT
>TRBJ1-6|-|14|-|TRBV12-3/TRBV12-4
CASSLKGGNSPLHF
TGTGCCAGCAGTTTGAAGGGAGGTAATTCACCCCTCCACTTT
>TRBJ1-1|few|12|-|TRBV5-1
CASSSGVTEAFF
TGCGCCAGCAGCTCAGGGGTTACTGAAGCTTTCTTT
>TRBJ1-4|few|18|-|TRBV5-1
CASSLRGALLPLNEKLFF
TGCGCCAGCAGCTTGAGAGGGGCCCTTTTACCCTTAAATGAAAAACTGTTTTTT
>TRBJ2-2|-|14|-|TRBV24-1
CATSDLAGTGELFF
TGTGCCACCAGTGACCTCGCGGGCACCGGGGAGCTGTTTTTT
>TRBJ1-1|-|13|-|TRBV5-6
CASSLGPYTEAFF
TGTGCCAGCAGCTTGGGACCCTACACTGAAGCTTTCTTT
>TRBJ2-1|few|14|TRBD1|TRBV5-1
CASSSGQGGDEQFF
TGCGCCAGCAGCTCCGGACAGGGTGGAGATGAGCAGTTCTTC
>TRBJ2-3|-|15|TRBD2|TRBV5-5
CASSKTSGSTDTQYF
TGTGCCAGCAGTAAGACTAGCGGGAGTACAGATACGCAGTATTTT
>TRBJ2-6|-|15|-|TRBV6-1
CASSQGQPRANVLTF
TGTGCCAGCAGTCAAGGACAGCCTCGGGCCAACGTCCTGACTTTC
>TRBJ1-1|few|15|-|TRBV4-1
CASSQVAIGLWEAFF
TGCGCCAGCAGCCAAGTAGCGATAGGCCTTTGGGAAGCTTTCTTT
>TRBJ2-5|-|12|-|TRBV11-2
CASTRFQETQYF
TGTGCCAGCACTCGGTTCCAAGAGACCCAGTACTTC
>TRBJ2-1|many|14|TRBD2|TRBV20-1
CSGPGLQTYNEQFF
TGCAGTGGACCGGGACTACAGACTTACAATGAGCAGTTCTTC
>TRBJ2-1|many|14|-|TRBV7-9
CASSLARLGNEQFF
TGTGCCAGCAGCTTAGCCAGGTTGGGCAATGAGCAGTTCTTC
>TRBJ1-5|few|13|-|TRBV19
CASTADSNQPQHF
TGTGCCAGTACCGCGGACAGCAATCAGCCCCAGCATTTT
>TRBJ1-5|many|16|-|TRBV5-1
CASSFRGAKAYRPQHF
TGCGCCAGCAGCTTCCGTGGAGCGAAGGCCTATCGGCCCCAGCATTTT
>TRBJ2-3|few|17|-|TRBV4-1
CASSQEGGRGQVDTQYF
TGCGCCAGCAGCCAAGAAGGAGGGCGGGGGCAGGTCGATACGCAGTATTTT
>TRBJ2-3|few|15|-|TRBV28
CASSSPGVGTDTQYF
TGTGCCAGCAGTTCCCCGGGAGTGGGCACAGATACGCAGTATTTT
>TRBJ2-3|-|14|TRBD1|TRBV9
CASSVGDRPDTQYF
TGTGCCAGCAGCGTAGGGGACAGGCCAGATACGCAGTATTTT
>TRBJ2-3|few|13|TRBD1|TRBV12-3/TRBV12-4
CASSADRGNTQYF
TGTGCCAGCAGCGCGGACAGGGGTAATACGCAGTATTTT
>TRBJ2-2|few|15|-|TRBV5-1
CASEEGARDTGELFF
TGCGCCAGCGAGGAAGGGGCACGGGACACCGGGGAGCTGTTTTTT
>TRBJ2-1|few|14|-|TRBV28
CASSYPRLINEQFF
TGTGCCAGCAGTTACCCGCGATTAATCAATGAGCAGTTCTTC
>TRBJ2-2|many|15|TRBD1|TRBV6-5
CASSYGQGGTGELFF
TGTGCCAGCAGTTACGGACAGGGTGGCACCGGGGAGCTGTTTTTT